This TCR beta chain appears in the sequencing data of a study of intratumoral heterogeneity in liver cancer. Produced via immunoSEQ multiplex PCR; TCRdb's table is partial and in-frame only. The table lists thousands of clones, about 71% of them singletons. The germline V and J ends were trimmed by 2 bases and 3 bases, with 10 bases remaining between them. The CDR3 covers 14 residues. CDR1 is SGHTA and CDR2 is FQGNSA in the germline V gene. Sequences were derived from tumor-adjacent normal tissue, sampled before any cancer treatment. This TCR derives from a man in his 70s with hepatocellular carcinoma. V gene TRBV7-2 combines with J gene TRBJ1-1; D is ambiguous. The CDR3 loop reads CASSLTHLDTEAFF. Written as DNA, the CDR3 is TGTGCCAGCAGCTTAACACATTTGGACACTGAAGCTTTCTTT.